These T cell receptor beta chains were read from a single sample in a study of blood T cell repertoires in COVID-19. This table comes from immunoSEQ multiplex PCR, and its TCRdb copy is limited to in-frame clones, with some not included. Of some 400,000 clones listed, more than 75% are singletons. Sequencing was carried out using PBMCs or T cells enriched from blood (not recorded which). All receptors come from a man in his thirties or forties who had recovered from COVID-19. Both conserved end residues are part of each CDR3. The D gene is left open where the match is weak. Clone size is stated in some rows and not others, as once, few, many or a class when expanded.

>-|-|TRBV9|TRBJ2-5
TGTGCCAGCAGCGTGGGGGGTACACTGGAGACCCAGTACTTC
CASSVGGTLETQYF
>-|-|TRBV12-5|TRBJ2-1
TGTGCTAGTGGTAGCGGGACAAACAATGAGCAGTTCTTC
CASGSGTNNEQFF
>-|-|TRBV19|TRBJ1-2
TGTGCCAGTAGTCTCGGGACTTCTCTTCATTCAAACTATGGCTACACCTTC
CASSLGTSLHSNYGYTF
>-|-|TRBV11-2|TRBJ2-2
TGTGCCAGCAGCTATCCGATCAACAGGGTGGACGGGGAGCTGTTTTTT
CASSYPINRVDGELFF
>-|TRBD1|TRBV5-1|TRBJ1-4
TGCGCCAGCAGCTTCGGACAGGGTAGTGAAAAACTGTTTTTT
CASSFGQGSEKLFF
>-|-|TRBV10-3|TRBJ2-1
TGTGCCATCAGTGACGGGGGTGAGCAGTTCTTC
CAISDGGEQFF
>-|TRBD1|TRBV9|TRBJ2-2
TGTGCCAGCAGCGTAGGAGAGGGGGACAGGGGAGCACCTACCGGGGAGCTGTTTTTT
CASSVGEGDRGAPTGELFF
>-|-|TRBV2|TRBJ1-4
TGTGCCAGCAGCGACAATAATGAAAAACTGTTTTTT
CASSDNNEKLFF
>-|-|TRBV4-3|TRBJ1-1
TGCGCCAGCAGCCAAGTGAGACACCCGAACACTGAAGCTTTCTTT
CASSQVRHPNTEAFF
>-|TRBD1|TRBV5-6|TRBJ1-2
TGTGCCAGCAGCAGGACAGGGGCCGGCTACACCTTC
CASSRTGAGYTF
>-|TRBD1|TRBV3-1/TRBV3-2|TRBJ1-2
TGTGCCAGCAGTCCACAGGGGGGCTATGGCTACACCTTC
CASSPQGGYGYTF
>once|-|TRBV6-5|TRBJ2-7
TGTGCCAGCAGTCCGACAGGCGCCTACGAGCAGTACTTC
CASSPTGAYEQYF
>-|-|TRBV5-1|TRBJ2-2
TGCGCCAGCAGCGTCAGGGAATTGGCCGGGGAGCTGTTTTTT
CASSVRELAGELFF
>-|TRBD1|TRBV6-5|TRBJ1-2
TGTGCCAGCAGCCAGGGGGCCGGATCATATGGCTACACCTTC
CASSQGAGSYGYTF
>-|TRBD1|TRBV5-5|TRBJ2-7
TGTGCCAGCAGCTTGCTCGGGACAGGTCGAGGCGAGCAGTACTTC
CASSLLGTGRGEQYF
>-|-|TRBV18|TRBJ1-3
TGTGCCAGCTCACCGGTAGCGCCTGCGAGCTCTGGAAACACCATATATTTT
CASSPVAPASSGNTIYF
>few|TRBD2|TRBV24-1|TRBJ2-5
TGTGCCACCAGTGATGCCACCCTAGCGGGGGGAGAGACCCAGTACTTC
CATSDATLAGGETQYF
>-|-|TRBV4-2|TRBJ2-3
TGTGCCAGCAGCCAAGCGCCCCAGTCCCCCGATACGCAGTATTTT
CASSQAPQSPDTQYF
>-|TRBD1|TRBV19|TRBJ2-2
TGTGCCAGTAGTCGGGACAGGGGTACCGGGGAGCTGTTTTTT
CASSRDRGTGELFF
>-|TRBD1|TRBV7-2|TRBJ1-1
TGTGCCAGCAGCCCTCGGACAGGGTGGGGGAACACTGAAGCTTTCTTT
CASSPRTGWGNTEAFF
>-|TRBD1|TRBV6-1|TRBJ1-3
TGTGCCAGCAGTGAAATGGGGACAGGCTCTGGAAACACCATATATTTT
CASSEMGTGSGNTIYF
>-|-|TRBV7-2|TRBJ1-2
TGTGCCAGCAGCTCAGGCTCCTCGGCGGGCGGTGGCTACACCTTC
CASSSGSSAGGGYTF
>-|TRBD1|TRBV5-6|TRBJ2-3
TGTGCCAGCAGCATACGGGACAGGGGGACAGATACGCAGTATTTT
CASSIRDRGTDTQYF
>-|-|TRBV11-2|TRBJ1-1
TGTGCCAGCAGCCGCATCCGCAGGGAGGGAGGCACTGAAGCTTTCTTT
CASSRIRREGGTEAFF